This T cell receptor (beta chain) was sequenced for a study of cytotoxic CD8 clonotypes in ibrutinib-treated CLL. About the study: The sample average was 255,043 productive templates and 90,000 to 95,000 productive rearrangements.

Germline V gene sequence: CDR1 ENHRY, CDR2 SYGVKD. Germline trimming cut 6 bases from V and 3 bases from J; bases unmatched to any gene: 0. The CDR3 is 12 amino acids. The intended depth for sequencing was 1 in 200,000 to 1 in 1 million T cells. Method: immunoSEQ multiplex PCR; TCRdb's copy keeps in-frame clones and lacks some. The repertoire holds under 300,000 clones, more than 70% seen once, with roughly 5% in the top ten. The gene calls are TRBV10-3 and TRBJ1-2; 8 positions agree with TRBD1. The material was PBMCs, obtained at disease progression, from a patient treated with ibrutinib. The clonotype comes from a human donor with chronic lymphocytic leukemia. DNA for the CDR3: TGTGCCATCAGGGGACAGGACTATGGCTACACCTTC. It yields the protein CAIRGQDYGYTF.